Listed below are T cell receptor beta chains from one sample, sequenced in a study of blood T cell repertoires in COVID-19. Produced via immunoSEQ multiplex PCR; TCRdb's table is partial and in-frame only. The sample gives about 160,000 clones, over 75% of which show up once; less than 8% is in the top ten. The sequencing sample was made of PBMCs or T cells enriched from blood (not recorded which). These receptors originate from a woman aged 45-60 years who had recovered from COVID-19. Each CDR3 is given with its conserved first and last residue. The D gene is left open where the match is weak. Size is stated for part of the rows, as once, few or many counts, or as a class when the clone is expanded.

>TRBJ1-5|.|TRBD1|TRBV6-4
CANPHRGQKGQPQHF
TGTGCCAATCCCCACAGGGGGCAAAAGGGTCAGCCCCAGCATTTT
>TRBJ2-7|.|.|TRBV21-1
CASSNRGGYEQYF
TGTGCCAGCAGCAACAGGGGCGGTTACGAGCAGTACTTC
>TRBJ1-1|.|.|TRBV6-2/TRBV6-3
CASSSPAQGLSAEAFF
TGTGCCAGCAGTTCTCCCGCCCAGGGTCTCAGCGCTGAAGCTTTCTTT
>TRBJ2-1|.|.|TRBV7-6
CASSPDSYEQFF
TGTGCCAGCAGCCCCGACAGTTATGAGCAGTTCTTC
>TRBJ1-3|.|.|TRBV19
CATSVQGGLSSGNTIYF
TGTGCCACCTCAGTACAGGGTGGGCTAAGCTCTGGAAACACCATATATTTT
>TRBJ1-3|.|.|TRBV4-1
CASSQVQLSGNTIYF
TGCGCCAGCAGCCAAGTTCAGTTATCTGGAAACACCATATATTTT
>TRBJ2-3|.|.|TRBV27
CASSLSASVADTQYF
TGTGCCAGCAGTTTATCGGCCAGCGTGGCAGATACGCAGTATTTT
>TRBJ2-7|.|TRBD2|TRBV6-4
CASSDSAASGRYEQYF
TGTGCCAGCAGTGACTCGGCAGCTAGCGGCCGCTACGAGCAGTACTTC
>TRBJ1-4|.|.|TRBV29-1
CSGRGRSTNEKLFF
TGCAGCGGCAGGGGCCGTTCAACTAATGAAAAACTGTTTTTT
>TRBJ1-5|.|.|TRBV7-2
CASSLGAQQNQPQHF
TGTGCCAGCAGCTTAGGAGCACAGCAAAATCAGCCCCAGCATTTT
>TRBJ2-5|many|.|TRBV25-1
CASSPQETQYF
TGTGCCAGTTCCCCTCAAGAGACCCAGTACTTC
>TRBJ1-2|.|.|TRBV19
CASSIDLSAYGYTF
TGTGCCAGTAGTATAGATCTATCCGCCTATGGCTACACCTTC
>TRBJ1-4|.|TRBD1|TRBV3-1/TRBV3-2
CASSRRTGEKLFF
TGTGCCAGCAGCCGGCGGACAGGTGAAAAACTGTTTTTT
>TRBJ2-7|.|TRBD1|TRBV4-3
CASSRSGTGSEQYF
TGCGCCAGCAGCCGCTCCGGGACAGGGTCCGAGCAGTACTTC
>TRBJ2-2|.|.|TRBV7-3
CASSLQGTGTGELFF
TGTGCCAGCAGCTTGCAGGGGACCGGCACCGGGGAGCTGTTTTTT
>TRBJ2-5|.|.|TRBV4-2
CASSPGWGPGQETQYF
TGTGCCAGCAGTCCGGGATGGGGGCCGGGGCAAGAGACCCAGTACTTC
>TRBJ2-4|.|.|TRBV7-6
CASSPGSSRNIQYF
TGTGCCAGCAGCCCAGGGTCGTCACGGAACATTCAGTACTTC
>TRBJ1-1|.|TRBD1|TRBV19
CASSPQGATEAFF
TGTGCCAGTAGTCCACAGGGGGCGACTGAAGCTTTCTTT
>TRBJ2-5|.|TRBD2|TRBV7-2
CASSFQRGRGETQYF
TGTGCCAGCAGCTTTCAGCGGGGGAGGGGCGAGACCCAGTACTTC
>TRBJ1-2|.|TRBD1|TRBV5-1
CASSEGQGAYGYTF
TGCGCCAGCAGCGAGGGACAGGGGGCCTATGGCTACACCTTC
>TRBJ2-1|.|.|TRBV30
CAWSQGYNEQFF
TGTGCCTGGAGTCAGGGGTACAATGAGCAGTTCTTC
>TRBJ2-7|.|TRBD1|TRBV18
CASSRPGQGYEQYF
TGTGCCAGCTCAAGACCGGGACAGGGGTACGAGCAGTACTTC
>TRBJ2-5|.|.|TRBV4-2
CASSQPRQGGGETQYF
TGTGCCAGCAGCCAACCTAGACAGGGTGGGGGGGAGACCCAGTACTTC
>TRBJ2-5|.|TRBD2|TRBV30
CAHSGGFSGTQYF
TGTGCCCATAGCGGGGGTTTCAGCGGGACCCAGTACTTC
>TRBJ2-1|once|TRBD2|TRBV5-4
CASSLGLAGGEQFF
TGTGCCAGCAGCCTAGGACTAGCGGGGGGTGAGCAGTTCTTC
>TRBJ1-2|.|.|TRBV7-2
CASSKDGNLMYGYTF
TGTGCCAGCAGTAAGGACGGGAATCTTATGTATGGCTACACCTTC
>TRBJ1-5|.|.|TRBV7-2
CASSSRTNQPQHF
TGTGCCAGCAGCTCGCGAACTAATCAGCCCCAGCATTTT
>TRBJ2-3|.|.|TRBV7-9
CASSPVSGADTQYF
TGTGCCAGCAGCCCGGTTTCGGGGGCAGATACGCAGTATTTT
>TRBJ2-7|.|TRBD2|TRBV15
CATARGGFYEQYF
TGTGCCACCGCACGGGGGGGTTTCTACGAGCAGTACTTC
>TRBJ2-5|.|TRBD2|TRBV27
CASSWGTRGGETQYF
TGTGCCAGCAGTTGGGGTACGCGGGGGGGAGAGACCCAGTACTTC
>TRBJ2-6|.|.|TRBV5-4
CASSPPAGANVLTF
TGTGCCAGCAGCCCCCCAGCTGGGGCCAACGTCCTGACTTTC
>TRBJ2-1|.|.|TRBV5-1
CASSLGQVDNEQFF
TGCGCCAGCAGCTTGGGACAGGTAGACAATGAGCAGTTCTTC
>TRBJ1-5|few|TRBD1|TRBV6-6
CASSLTGNQPQHF
TGTGCCAGCAGCTTGACAGGGAATCAGCCCCAGCATTTT
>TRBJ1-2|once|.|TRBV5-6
CASSPYRATGYGYTF
TGTGCCAGCAGCCCCTACAGGGCCACTGGCTATGGCTACACCTTC
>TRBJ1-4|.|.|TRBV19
CASSRREFEEKLFF
TGTGCCAGTAGTAGGCGGGAGTTCGAGGAAAAACTGTTTTTT
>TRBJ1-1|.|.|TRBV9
CASSRRLLGGSTEAFF
TGTGCCAGCAGCCGTAGGCTTTTAGGAGGTAGCACTGAAGCTTTCTTT
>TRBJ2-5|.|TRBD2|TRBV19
CASSVFSGGAQETQYF
TGTGCCAGTAGTGTATTTAGCGGGGGGGCCCAAGAGACCCAGTACTTC
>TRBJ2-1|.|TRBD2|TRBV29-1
CSGRGDRSFF
TGCAGCGGCCGGGGGGACCGGTCGTTCTTC
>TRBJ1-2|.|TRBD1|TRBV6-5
CASSYHGTGESYGYTF
TGTGCCAGCAGTTACCACGGGACAGGGGAGTCCTATGGCTACACCTTC
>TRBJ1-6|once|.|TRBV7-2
CASSSGQYNSPLHF
TGTGCCAGCAGCTCTGGCCAGTATAATTCACCCCTCCACTTT
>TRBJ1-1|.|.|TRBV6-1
CASSEEVLRNTEAFF
TGTGCCAGCAGTGAGGAGGTCTTGAGGAACACTGAAGCTTTCTTT
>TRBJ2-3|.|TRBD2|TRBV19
CASSIPSGGLTDTQYF
TGTGCCAGTAGTATCCCTAGCGGGGGGCTCACAGATACGCAGTATTTT
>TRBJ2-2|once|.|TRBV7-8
CASSLIDRNTGELFF
TGTGCCAGCAGCTTGATCGACAGAAACACCGGGGAGCTGTTTTTT
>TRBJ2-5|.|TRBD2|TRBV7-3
CASSPLAGGRETQYF
TGTGCCAGCAGCCCTCTAGCGGGGGGGCGGGAGACCCAGTACTTC
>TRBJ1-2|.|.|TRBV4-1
CASSPPRGAVYGYTF
TGCGCCAGCAGCCCCCCCAGGGGCGCGGTCTATGGCTACACCTTC
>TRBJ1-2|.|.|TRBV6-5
CASSYEANYGYTF
TGTGCCAGCAGTTACGAGGCTAACTATGGCTACACCTTC
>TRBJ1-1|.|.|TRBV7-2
CASSLPVQGEAFF
TGTGCCAGCAGCTTGCCGGTTCAGGGTGAAGCTTTCTTT
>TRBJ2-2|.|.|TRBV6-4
CASSAGGELFF
TGTGCCAGCAGTGCGGGCGGGGAGCTGTTTTTT
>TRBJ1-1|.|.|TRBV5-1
CASSLEGAYAFF
TGCGCCAGCAGTCTTGAAGGGGCCTACGCTTTCTTT
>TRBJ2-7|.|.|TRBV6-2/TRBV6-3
CASSDDGGQYF
TGTGCCAGCAGCGACGACGGGGGGCAGTACTTC
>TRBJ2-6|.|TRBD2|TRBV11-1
CAGRGSGANVLTF
TGTGCCGGGAGGGGCTCTGGGGCCAACGTCCTGACTTTC
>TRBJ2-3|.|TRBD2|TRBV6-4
CASSTGRVSGGADTQYF
TGTGCCAGCAGCACCGGAAGAGTTAGCGGGGGGGCAGATACGCAGTATTTT
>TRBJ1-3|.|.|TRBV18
CASSPPTGQRNTIYF
TGTGCCAGCTCACCACCGACCGGACAAAGAAACACCATATATTTT
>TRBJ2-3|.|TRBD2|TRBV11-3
CASSMTSDPSDTQYF
TGTGCCAGCAGCATGACTAGCGATCCATCAGATACGCAGTATTTT